The 7 T cell receptor beta chains listed next were all sequenced from one sample in a study of pediatric ulcerative colitis. Sequenced by immunoSEQ multiplex PCR; TCRdb stores in-frame clones only, minus some. The top ten hold approximately 0.74% of the sample, which has 30,000 to 45,000 clones, 73% seen once. Rectal tissue came from one to two pinch biopsies taken at colonoscopy. The source material was gut tissue. The receptor set was obtained from a boy aged 5-17 years with moderate ulcerative colitis.

The chain carries TRBV6-5 and TRBJ1-5; D uncertain. Germline lookup yields CDR1 MNHEY and CDR2 SVGAGI. The length of the CDR3 is 15 residues. Trimming took 0 bases from V and 7 from J, leaving 13 bases between them. CDR3 sequence: CASSYSSDLGQPQHF. Written as DNA, the CDR3 is TGTGCCAGCAGTTACTCGTCCGACCTGGGGCAGCCCCAGCATTTT.

The V call is TRBV4-1, the J call TRBJ1-3; 7 bases align to TRBD1. V lost 1 base and J lost 2; bases outside the gene matches: 8. The CDR3 is made up of 17 amino acids. Germline V gene data show CDR1 as MGHRA and CDR2 as YSYEKL. The CDR3 reads CASSQGHQGGAGNTIYF. The CDR3 DNA is TGCGCCAGCAGCCAAGGCCACCAGGGGGGTGCTGGAAACACCATATATTTT.

The rearrangement links TRBV30 to TRBJ2-7; TRBD1 matches at 8 bases. The CDR3 contains 15 residues. J lost 4 bases, V lost 0 bases, and 8 bases had no gene match. Germline V gene lookup returns CDR1 GTSNPN and CDR2 SVGIG (reference sequence). The CDR3 nucleotides are TGTGCCTGGAGTGTACGGGCAGGGGGCCAGTACGAGCAGTACTTC. This sequence encodes CAWSVRAGGQYEQYF.

The genes are TRBV11-2 and TRBJ1-2; no firm D call. The CDR3 is 16 residues long. The V gene lost 5 bases and the J gene lost 5 bases, with 21 bases spanning the gap. Per germline, CDR1 SGHAT and CDR2 FQNNGV. The chain's CDR3 is CASSPYRTPLGYGYTF. The CDR3 nucleotides read TGTGCCAGCAGCCCTTATCGGACGCCTTTAGGGTATGGCTACACCTTC.

The chain is built from TRBV6-5 and TRBJ2-7; TRBD2 might be the D (5 bases). The V end was cut by 2 bases, the J end by 1 base, with 9 bases between. Germline V gene sequence: CDR1 MNHEY, CDR2 SVGAGI. The CDR3 is 14 amino acids. The CDR3 nucleotides read TGTGCCAGCAGTTACGCAGCGGCTTCCTACGAGCAGTACTTC. It codes for CASSYAAASYEQYF.

CDR3 sequence (DNA): TGTGCCAGCAGCCCCTACTCGGGGGGACTCTACGAGCAGTACTTC. Translation: CASSPYSGGLYEQYF. The chain carries TRBV7-3 and TRBJ2-7; 7 nucleotides line up with TRBD2. Germline V lookup: CDR1 SGHTA, CDR2 FQGTGA. The trim removed 5 bases at V and 3 bases at J, leaving 10 bases unmatched. The CDR3 is 15 amino acids. Complete variable domain (other parts from reference TRBV7-3 and TRBJ2-7): GAGVSQTPSNKVTEKGKYVELRCDPISGHTALYWYRQSLGQGPEFLIYFQGTGAADDSGLPNDRFFAVRPEGSVSTLKIQRTERGDSAVYLCASSPYSGGLYEQYFGPGTRLTVT.

This clone was seen a few times. V usage is TRBV6-1 and J usage is TRBJ2-3; no reliable D call. Trimming took off 3 bases at V and 9 bases at J, with 19 bases between the two ends. This CDR3 spans 15 amino acids. CDR1 is MNHNS, CDR2 SASEGT, per germline. The CDR3 region is CASSDPRGAWRTQYF. DNA for the CDR3: TGTGCCAGCAGTGATCCCCGAGGAGCCTGGAGAACGCAGTATTTT.